This TCR beta chain was documented in a study of blood T cells in healthy people across ages. Study-wide results and caveats: Age showed a roughly linear inverse relationship with TCR beta diversity per million T cells. There was no known CMV status for donors, so expanded clonotype changes were possibly confounded.

Per germline, CDR1 SGHRS and CDR2 YFSETQ. This CDR3 is built from 14 residues. V shed 7 bases and J 7 bases; nucleotides not matched to a gene: 7. About this clonotype: Antigen unknown.

Then a second PCR, running roughly 7 to 11 cycles, was carried out with a sample-barcoded 5' primer and a J-beta primer mix. A template-switch adaptor that had 12 random nucleotides put a tag on each cDNA molecule. MiXCR, run by TCRdb on the 5' RACE reads, gives a single entry per CDR3 protein. Seen here are over 700,000 distinct CDR3 sequences, around 25% observed once, and the top ten hold more than 7.5%. This same sample was also part of a study on T cells of mothers and their children. This second study notes: cDNA was made from all extracted RNA, approximately 1.5 ug per 15 ul.

This chain uses TRBV5-1 with TRBJ1-6, with TRBD1 matching over 8 bases. The sample consisted of blood. This receptor was identified in a boy younger than 18 in good health. CDR3 protein: CASRTGQENSPLHF. CDR3 nucleotide sequence: TGCGCCAGCCGTACGGGACAGGAGAATTCACCCCTCCACTTT.